The entry below gives a single T cell receptor (beta chain) sequence along with its context. Its antigen is as yet unknown. The data were taken from a study of cytomegalovirus exposure and HLA in healthy donors. Study conclusions and caveats: An analysis was carried out at a later point. It showed that HLA-associated TCR beta chains were more clonally expanded than equally common non-associated chains. In an earlier analysis, productive rearrangement rates for most beta V segments clustered near 90% or 30%.

With 60 Vbeta and 13 Jbeta primers, the PCR was carried out. Libraries were prepared by immunoSEQ multiplex PCR; TCRdb keeps only in-frame clonotypes and omits some of them. The table records tens of thousands of clones, approximately 86% of them present only once. Looked up from germline, CDR1 is GTSNPN and CDR2 is SVGIG (reference sequence). The CDR3 is made up of 12 amino acids. V was pared by 4 bases and J by 5 bases, with 4 bases of the junction left unmatched. The clonotype comes from a young woman in good health and CMV-seropositive. V usage is TRBV30 and J usage is TRBJ1-1; 7 positions agree with TRBD1. What was sequenced was PBMCs. CDR3 bases: TGTGCCTGGACCCAGGGGGAAACTGAAGCTTTCTTT. This encodes CAWTQGETEAFF.